This TCR beta chain derives from a study of blood T cells in healthy people across ages. As to this clonotype: What it recognizes is unknown.

Primers used in a second PCR of about 7 to 11 cycles were a sample-barcoded 5' primer and a J-beta primer mix. Each cDNA molecule, via a template-switch adaptor with 12 random nucleotides, was tagged. MiXCR, run by TCRdb on the 5' RACE reads, gives a single entry per CDR3 protein. The top ten hold 15% to 20% of the sample, which has about 570,000 distinct CDR3 sequences, 25% to 30% seen once. CDR3 length: 15 amino acids. The germline gives CDR1 SGHTA, CDR2 FQGTGA. J was trimmed by 7 bases and V by 4 bases; bases with no gene match: 10. Study results and limitations: In long-lived donors, naive CD4+ cell counts and diversity exceeded those of aged donors.

The chain carries TRBV7-3 and TRBJ2-4, with TRBD2 identical over 7 bases. Specimen: blood. The source is a woman aged 70 to 79 in good health. The CDR3 here is CASSSPGLRGNIQYF. In nucleotides, the CDR3 is TGTGCCAGCAGCTCGCCGGGACTACGTGGGAACATTCAGTACTTC.